These 9 T cell receptor beta chains were sequenced from one sample in a study of persistence of HIV-infected CD4 T cells. This was the immunoSEQ version 4 assay in survey mode. The repertoire was sequenced with immunoSEQ multiplex PCR; TCRdb's copy has only in-frame clones and lacks some. The repertoire holds 50,000 or so clones, with about four fifths as singletons. Cells were stimulated with CMV-infected fibroblast lysates at roughly 10 ug/mL. Memory cells lacking CD40L and CD69 with high CD45RO were sorted. The antigens these receptors bind are not known. This sample comprised CD4+ T cells sorted from PBMCs after approximately 20-hour stimulation, obtained from a patient who received antiretroviral therapy. The receptors here all came from an adult man with HIV who was CMV-seropositive.

This clone came up once. V gene TRBV6-5 combines with J gene TRBJ2-1; TRBD2 matches 10 bases. This CDR3 contains 15 residues. Germline loops: CDR1 MNHEY, CDR2 SVGAGI. With V trimmed by 7 bases and J by 7 bases, 10 bases remained unmatched. CDR3 loop: CASKRSGRAGNEQFF. The CDR3 DNA reads as TGTGCCAGCAAGAGAAGCGGGAGGGCTGGGAATGAGCAGTTCTTC.

This clone appeared a few times. The CDR3 loop is CASSQGNTEAFF. As DNA, the CDR3 is TGTGCCAGCAGCCAAGGCAACACTGAAGCTTTCTTT. This rearrangement joins TRBV3-1 (or the pseudogene TRBV3-2) to TRBJ1-1; D is unclear. The CDR3 runs to 12 residues. V was cut by 1 base and J by 2 bases, with 2 bases left in between. Germline V gene lookup returns CDR1 LGHDT and CDR2 YNNKEL (reference sequence).

This chain connects TRBV11-2 to TRBJ2-7; 7 bases line up with TRBD2. Germline values: CDR1 SGHAT, CDR2 FQNNGV. The CDR3 spans 16 residues. J was trimmed by 4 bases and V by 1 base; bases with no gene match: 10. In DNA, the CDR3 is TGTGCCAGCAGCTTAGCTACGGGAGGTGCGGCATACGAGCAGTACTTC. Residues: CASSLATGGAAYEQYF.

The V gene is TRBV19, the J gene TRBJ1-1; TRBD1 aligns across 9 bases. CDR1 and CDR2 (germline): LNHDA, SQIVND (reference sequence). The trim removed 7 bases at V and 6 bases at J, leaving 15 bases unmatched. The CDR3 has 16 amino acids. The CDR3 loop is CASMGQGRRVNAEAFF. The CDR3, as DNA: TGTGCCAGTATGGGACAGGGAAGAAGAGTCAACGCTGAAGCTTTCTTT. Looking up the rest from reference TRBV19 and TRBJ1-1 gives the full variable domain: DGGITQSPKYLFRKEGQNVTLSCEQNLNHDAMYWYRQDPGQGLRLIYYSQIVNDFQKGDIAEGYSVSREKKESFPLTVTSAQKNPTAFYLCASMGQGRRVNAEAFFGQGTRLTVV.

The chain carries TRBV19 and TRBJ2-1; D unresolved. This CDR3 has 16 amino acids. Germline V gene sequence: CDR1 LNHDA, CDR2 SQIVND (reference sequence). Trimming pared 3 bases from V and 0 bases from J, leaving 12 bases between. In DNA form, the CDR3 reads TGTGCCAGTAGTATCTACGGCTCGAGCTCCTACAATGAGCAGTTCTTC. Translating gives CASSIYGSSSYNEQFF.

This clone was picked up one time. This chain connects TRBV4-1 to TRBJ1-2; the D gene is possibly TRBD1 (5 bases). Germline CDR1 and CDR2: MGHRA and YSYEKL. The CDR3 covers 18 residues. V was shortened by 0 bases and J by 8 bases, with 25 bases between the two germline ends. CDR3 nucleotide sequence: TGCGCCAGCAGCCAAGATAGGGGACGCGGAGCGGGAGTCGTGGGCTACACCTTC. Translated, it gives CASSQDRGRGAGVVGYTF.

The chain uses TRBV6-5 and TRBJ1-1; D may be TRBD1 (5 bases). Germline V gene data show CDR1 as MNHEY and CDR2 as SVGAGI. This CDR3 comprises 16 residues. V lost 4 bases to trimming and J lost 4 bases, with 19 bases between them. CDR3 sequence (DNA): TGTGCCAGCAGTTCCACTTACGGGACCCGGGGCACTGAAGCTTTCTTT. Translating gives CASSSTYGTRGTEAFF.

V usage is TRBV6-6 and J usage is TRBJ1-5, with 8 nucleotides matching TRBD1. The V and J ends lost 6 bases and 4 bases, in that order; junction bases with no gene match: 5. This CDR3 spans 14 amino acids. The germline V gene has CDR1 MNHNY and CDR2 SVGAGI (reference sequence). The CDR3 bases are TGTGCCAGCAGGGACAGGGAGGAGAATCAGCCCCAGCATTTT. Its translation: CASRDREENQPQHF.

This rearrangement joins TRBV9 to TRBJ2-7, with 7 bases identical to TRBD1. V was clipped by 0 bases and J by 5 bases; unmatched bases: 11. Germline V CDR1 and CDR2: SGDLS, YYNGEE. This CDR3 has 16 amino acids. CDR3 in amino acids: CASSVDPNRGEDEQYF. CDR3 DNA sequence: TGTGCCAGCAGCGTAGATCCTAACAGGGGCGAGGACGAGCAGTACTTC. Full variable domain (remainder filled in from reference TRBV9 and TRBJ2-7): DSGVTQTPKHLITATGQRVTLRCSPRSGDLSVYWYQQSLDQGLQFLIQYYNGEERAKGNILERFSAQQFPDLHSELNLSSLELGDSALYFCASSVDPNRGEDEQYFGPGTRLTVT.